This T cell receptor (beta chain) was sequenced during a study of early T cells in non-severe SARS-CoV-2 infection. This clonotype was seen repeatedly, ten times or more. CDR1 MNHNY and CDR2 SVGAGI come from the germline V gene (reference sequence). The CDR3 spans 15 residues. V lost 8 bases to trimming and J lost 0 bases, with 14 bases between them. TCRdb reprocessed the 5' RACE reads via MiXCR and lists one record per CDR3 protein. The sample has around 30,000 distinct CDR3 sequences; roughly 5.7% are singletons. This rearrangement joins TRBV6-6 to TRBJ1-3; D is uncertain. Sequences were obtained from whole blood. This receptor was taken from an adult who was a healthcare worker with PCR-confirmed SARS-CoV-2 infection or an uninfected control (not recorded which). The CDR3 spells CASRGTGTSGNTIYF. CDR3 nucleotide sequence: TGTGCCAGCCGGGGTACGGGAACCTCTGGAAACACCATATATTTT.